Presented here are 7 T cell receptor beta chains from one specimen sequenced in a study of blood T cells in healthy people across ages. A second PCR of about 7 to 12 cycles used a sample-barcoded 5' primer and a J-beta primer mix. TCRdb itself ran the 5' RACE reads through MiXCR, one entry per CDR3 protein. The sample carries nearly 1 million distinct CDR3 sequences, 51% recorded once. Source material: blood. These receptors all come from a woman aged 55-70 years in good health.

The J gene is TRBJ1-2, the V gene TRBV4-1; perhaps TRBD1 as D (6 bases). Germline V gene data show CDR1 as MGHRA and CDR2 as YSYEKL. The CDR3 totals 16 residues. Trimming pared 6 bases from V and 0 bases from J, leaving 17 bases between. The DNA of the CDR3 is TGCGCCAGCAGGCGAGGTGGGGGGGCTACTAACTATGGCTACACCTTC. This sequence encodes CASRRGGGATNYGYTF.

V usage is TRBV7-2 and J usage is TRBJ1-5; 9 bases align to TRBD1. Germline lookup yields CDR1 SGHTA and CDR2 FQGNSA. V shed 3 bases and J 6 bases; nucleotides not matched to a gene: 0. The CDR3 contains 13 residues. CDR3 nucleotides: TGTGCCAGCAGCTTGACAGGGGGTCAGCCCCAGCATTTT. Translated: CASSLTGGQPQHF.

The CDR3 reads CSAGQLNEKLFF. The CDR3 DNA sequence: TGCAGCGCGGGACAGCTCAATGAAAAACTGTTTTTT. This sequence joins TRBV29-1 and TRBJ1-4; 7 nucleotides agree with TRBD1. V lost 7 bases, J lost 5 bases, and 4 bases stayed unmatched. CDR1 and CDR2 (germline): SQVTM, ANQGSEA. This CDR3 is 12 amino acids long.

This clonotype was recorded only once. The chain is built from TRBV28 and TRBJ2-5; possible D gene TRBD1, 5 bases. Germline-derived CDR1 and CDR2 are MDHEN and SYDVKM. Trimming pared 2 bases from V and 11 bases from J, leaving 24 bases between. The CDR3 runs 16 residues. Here the CDR3 reads CASSLRGPPFYNEQYF. The CDR3 coding sequence is TGTGCCAGCAGTTTAAGGGGCCCCCCATTTTACAATGAGCAGTACTTC.

The chain couples TRBV7-2 to TRBJ1-4; 8 bases map to TRBD1. This CDR3 contains 17 residues. V gave up 5 bases and J gave up 3 bases; unmatched junction bases: 11. Germline CDR1 reads SGHTA; CDR2 reads FQGNSA. The CDR3 region is CASSLRQGQSANEKLFF. The CDR3 DNA sequence: TGTGCCAGCAGCCTACGACAGGGGCAGTCAGCTAATGAAAAACTGTTTTTT.

The chain employs TRBV29-1 and TRBJ2-1; 8 bases are shared with TRBD2. The CDR3 extends over 14 amino acids. From germline, CDR1 is SQVTM and CDR2 ANQGSEA. V trimming: 3 bases; J trimming: 3 bases; junction bases outside the gene matches: 4. In DNA, the CDR3 is TGCAGCGTTGACCAGCGGGGGCTCTACAATGAGCAGTTCTTC. It codes for CSVDQRGLYNEQFF.

The chain carries TRBV5-1 and TRBJ2-7; either TRBD1 or TRBD2 may supply D (5 bases each). From germline, CDR1 is SGHRS and CDR2 YFSETQ. V was pared by 0 bases and J by 2 bases, with 12 bases between. The CDR3 consists of 15 residues. Written as DNA, the CDR3 is TGCGCCAGCAGCTTGGCCGGGACGGAGGCCTACGAGCAGTACTTC. Its translation is CASSLAGTEAYEQYF.